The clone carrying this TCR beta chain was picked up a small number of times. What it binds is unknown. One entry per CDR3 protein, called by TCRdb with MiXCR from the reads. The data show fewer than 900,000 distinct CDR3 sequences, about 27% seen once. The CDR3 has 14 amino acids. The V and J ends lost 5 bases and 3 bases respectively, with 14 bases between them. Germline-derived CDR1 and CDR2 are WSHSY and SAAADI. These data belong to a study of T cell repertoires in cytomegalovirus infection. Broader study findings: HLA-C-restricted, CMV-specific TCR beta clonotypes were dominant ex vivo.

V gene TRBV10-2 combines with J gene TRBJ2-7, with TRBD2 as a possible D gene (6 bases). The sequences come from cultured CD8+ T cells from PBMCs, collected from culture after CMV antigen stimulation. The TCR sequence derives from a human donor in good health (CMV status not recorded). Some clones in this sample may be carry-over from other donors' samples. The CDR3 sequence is CASSPSARLYEQYF. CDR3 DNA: TGCGCCAGCAGTCCTAGCGCTCGACTCTACGAGCAGTACTTC.